These 18 T cell receptor beta chains came from one sample sequenced in a study of T-cell memory formation after mild COVID-19. TCRdb called the 5' RACE reads again in MiXCR, with one record for every CDR3 protein. There are around 470,000 distinct CDR3 sequences in the sample; 20% occur only once, and around 8% lies in the top ten. Material: PBMCs or a T cell subset sorted from them (not recorded which). These receptors were taken from an adult woman who had mild COVID-19 (a few samples of this study predate the infection). Cell type and time point are not known.

The rearrangement uses TRBV20-1 and TRBJ1-2; TRBD1 matches 11 bases. J lost 4 bases, V lost 2 bases, and 3 bases had no gene match. In germline, CDR1 is DFQATT, CDR2 SNEGSKA (reference sequence). CDR3 length: 14 amino acids. CDR3 DNA sequence: TGCAGTGCTAGATCGGGGACAGGGGGCTATGGCTACACCTTC. Residues: CSARSGTGGYGYTF.

The V call is TRBV20-1, the J call TRBJ2-5; the D gene is possibly TRBD2 (6 bases). CDR1 is DFQATT and CDR2 is SNEGSKA in the germline V gene (reference sequence). Trimming took 3 bases from V and 1 from J, leaving 15 bases between them. The CDR3 extends over 15 amino acids. CDR3: CSASPGASLQETQYF. The DNA for the CDR3 is TGCAGTGCTAGTCCGGGAGCGTCTCTCCAAGAGACCCAGTACTTC.

This clonotype was counted between two and nine times. J is TRBJ2-3 and V is TRBV29-1, with a tentative D call TRBD2 (6 bases). V was pared by 4 bases and J by 2 bases, with 13 bases between. The CDR3 length is 14 residues. The V gene's germline CDR1 is SQVTM and CDR2 ANQGSEA. The CDR3, as DNA: TGCAGCGTTGTTGAGGGAGGCTTCACAGATACGCAGTATTTT. Amino acid sequence: CSVVEGGFTDTQYF.

This chain links TRBV20-1 with TRBJ1-5, with D tentatively TRBD1 (6 bases). Germline CDR1 and CDR2: DFQATT and SNEGSKA (reference sequence). Trimming cost V 6 bases and J 0 bases, with 12 bases left between them. The CDR3 has 14 amino acids. The CDR3: CSALGGPSNQPQHF. In DNA, the CDR3 is TGCAGTGCCCTGGGGGGGCCTAGCAATCAGCCCCAGCATTTT.

The rearrangement joins TRBV7-2 to TRBJ2-1, with 7 positions matching TRBD2. CDR3 length: 15 residues. Losses at the gene ends were 5 bases for V and 8 bases for J; bases not matched to a gene: 12. Per the germline V gene, CDR1 is SGHTA and CDR2 is FQGNSA. CDR3 protein: CASSPRRRGSHEQFF. For the CDR3, the DNA is TGTGCCAGCAGCCCGCGGAGGCGGGGGAGCCATGAGCAGTTCTTC.

The table lists this clonotype with a few counts. The V and J genes are TRBV6-1 and TRBJ2-5; D is ambiguous. The CDR3 is 14 residues long. In germline, CDR1 is MNHNS, CDR2 SASEGT. V was pared by 2 bases and J by 3 bases, with 10 bases between. CDR3 loop: CASSERGREETQYF. The CDR3 bases are TGTGCCAGCAGTGAACGCGGCAGAGAAGAGACCCAGTACTTC.

This clonotype has just a few counts. The rearrangement uses TRBV5-6 and TRBJ2-1; 12 nucleotides match TRBD2. Unmatched junction bases numbered 7, after V lost 5 bases and J lost 4 bases. The CDR3 runs 16 residues. Germline CDR1 and CDR2: SGHDT and YYEEEE. CDR3 in amino acids: CASSPLAGGPYNEQFF. The CDR3 nucleotides read TGTGCCAGCAGTCCTCTAGCGGGAGGGCCTTACAATGAGCAGTTCTTC. The full variable domain, with the rest looked up from reference TRBV5-6 and TRBJ2-1, is DAGVTQSPTHLIKTRGQQVTLRCSPKSGHDTVSWYQQALGQGPQFIFQYYEEEERQRGNFPDRFSGHQFPNYSSELNVNALLLGDSALYLCASSPLAGGPYNEQFFGPGTRLTVL.

The chain is built from TRBV15 and TRBJ2-7; 10 positions match TRBD1. Per germline, CDR1 LNHNV and CDR2 YYDKDF (reference sequence). CDR3 size: 15 residues. V shed 4 bases and J 7 bases; nucleotides not matched to a gene: 10. The CDR3: CATSNPLGTGVEQYF. The CDR3 nucleotides are TGTGCCACCAGCAACCCCCTTGGGACAGGGGTAGAGCAGTACTTC.

This clonotype was picked up a small number of times. This sequence joins TRBV7-9 and TRBJ1-2, with no clear D. The CDR3 runs 15 residues. Trimming shortened V by 7 bases and J by 1 base, and 16 bases separated the two germline ends. CDR1 SEHNR and CDR2 FQNEAQ come from the germline V gene (reference sequence). CDR3 sequence (DNA): TGTGCCAGCAACCCCTTGGGTGACCTTAACTATGGCTACACCTTC. The encoded protein is CASNPLGDLNYGYTF. Using reference TRBV7-9 and TRBJ1-2 for the parts outside the CDR3, the full variable domain is DTGVSQNPRHKITKRGQNVTFRCDPISEHNRLYWYRQTLGQGPEFLTYFQNEAQLEKSRLLSDRFSAERPKGSFSTLEIQRTEQGDSAMYLCASNPLGDLNYGYTFGSGTRLTVV.

The chain employs TRBV11-2 and TRBJ1-5; D is perhaps TRBD1 (6 bases). The V and J ends lost 5 bases and 0 bases respectively, with 20 bases between them. Germline loops: CDR1 SGHAT, CDR2 FQNNGV. This CDR3 comprises 18 residues. CDR3 in amino acids: CASSAPLQGLNSNQPQHF. The CDR3 DNA reads TGTGCCAGCAGCGCTCCCCTTCAGGGGTTGAATAGCAATCAGCCCCAGCATTTT.

This rearrangement joins TRBV7-3 to TRBJ1-1; a weak D match, TRBD1 (5 bases). V was clipped by 1 base and J by 4 bases, with 7 bases between them. Germline-derived CDR1 and CDR2 are SGHTA and FQGTGA. The CDR3 length is 13 residues. The CDR3 sequence is CASSLMGLTEAFF. Here the CDR3 DNA reads TGTGCCAGCAGCTTAATGGGGCTCACTGAAGCTTTCTTT.

The sample holds a few counts of this clonotype. The CDR3 here is CASSLELGTGEAFF. The CDR3 nucleotides are TGTGCCAGCAGCTTAGAATTAGGGACAGGGGAAGCTTTCTTT. The rearrangement joins TRBV7-2 to TRBJ1-1, with 9 bases aligning to TRBD1. Trimming at V came to 1 base and at J to 8 bases, leaving 5 bases not matched to a gene. There are 14 residues in the CDR3. From germline, CDR1 is SGHTA and CDR2 FQGNSA.

The CDR3 DNA follows: TGCGCCAGCAGCTTGGAAGGGTGGGGGCATCAGCCCCAGCATTTT. Its translation: CASSLEGWGHQPQHF. The chain employs TRBV5-1 and TRBJ1-5, with D possibly matching TRBD1 (6 bases). Germline V gene data show CDR1 as SGHRS and CDR2 as YFSETQ. There are 15 residues in the CDR3. Trimming shortened V by 0 bases and J by 5 bases, and 12 bases separated the two germline ends.

The chain links TRBV29-1 to TRBJ2-7; 10 bases are a match to TRBD1. Germline V gene sequence: CDR1 SQVTM, CDR2 ANQGSEA. The CDR3 has 11 residues. After removal of 6 bases from V and 6 bases from J, the junction contained 2 bases not matched to a gene. The CDR3 region has the DNA TGCAGCGTGGACAGGGGGAGCGAGCAGTACTTC. Protein: CSVDRGSEQYF.

This clonotype occurred a few times. The chain employs TRBV27 and TRBJ1-2, with D hard to call. Germline values: CDR1 MNHEY, CDR2 SMNVEV (reference sequence). Trimming took 6 bases from V and 4 from J, leaving 15 bases between them. The CDR3 consists of 14 residues. CDR3 region: CASSPAWLGYGYTF. The CDR3 nucleotides are TGTGCCAGCAGCCCCGCCTGGCTGGGCTATGGCTACACCTTC.

This clonotype was seen more than once but under ten times. The chain combines TRBV5-1 with TRBJ2-7; 8 bases agree with TRBD1. The ends lost 0 bases at V and 5 bases at J; junction bases unmatched: 10. CDR1 is SGHRS, CDR2 YFSETQ, per germline. The CDR3 sequence is 16 residues long. CDR3 sequence reads: CASSLAPGQVIHEQYF. Written as DNA, the CDR3 is TGCGCCAGCAGCTTGGCCCCGGGACAGGTAATCCACGAGCAGTACTTC.

This CDR3 is CASSFPTYGYTF. CDR3 DNA sequence: TGTGCCAGCAGTTTCCCCACCTATGGCTACACCTTC. The chain recombines TRBV12-3 or TRBV12-4 with TRBJ1-2; D not resolved. The CDR3 loop spans 12 amino acids. Trimming shortened V by 3 bases and J by 4 bases, and 6 bases separated the two germline ends.

This chain connects TRBV7-8 to TRBJ2-7; D unclear. The CDR3 loop spans 15 amino acids. In germline, CDR1 is SGHVS, CDR2 FQNEAQ. V was clipped by 6 bases and J by 2 bases, with 17 bases between them. CDR3 DNA sequence: TGTGCCAGCAGTAGTGGTGCCCCTTCAACCTACGAGCAGTACTTC. Residues: CASSSGAPSTYEQYF.